The TCR beta chain described here comes from a study of blood T cells in healthy people across ages. Of note for this clonotype: One end of the junction fails to match germline, which may point to a read error.

The V gene's germline CDR1 is MNHEY and CDR2 SVGEGT. This CDR3 spans 14 amino acids. The authors ran a second PCR of about 6 to 11 cycles using a sample-barcoded 5' primer and a J-beta primer mix. TCRdb reprocessed the 5' RACE reads with MiXCR, giving one entry per CDR3 protein. Among hundreds of thousands of distinct CDR3 sequences listed, more than 45% were seen once. The V and J genes are TRBV6-2 or TRBV6-3 and TRBJ2-7; D is unresolved. The sequence came from a man of 80 years or more in good health. Source material: blood. In nucleotides, the CDR3 is TGTGCCAGCTCCGAAACTACCCGCTCCTACGAACAGTACTTC. This sequence encodes CASSETTRSYEQYF.